The 30 T cell receptor beta chains listed next were all sequenced from one sample in a study of blood T cell repertoires in COVID-19. Sequencing was performed with immunoSEQ multiplex PCR; in TCRdb, only in-frame clones are kept and a portion is missing. This repertoire shows about 120,000 clones, less than 85% found once; its top ten account for approximately 0.79%. Sequenced sample: peripheral blood. The receptors come from a human donor with acute or convalescent COVID-19. The donor label of this sample is uncertain.

This chain links TRBV3-1 (or the pseudogene TRBV3-2) with TRBJ2-5; 8 bases agree with TRBD2. Germline trimming cut 4 bases from V and 4 bases from J; bases unmatched to any gene: 5. The CDR3 totals 14 residues. CDR1 and CDR2 from the germline V gene are LGHDT and YNNKEL (reference sequence). The CDR3 reads CASSLRGGLETQYF. Written as DNA, the CDR3 is TGTGCCAGCAGCCTTCGGGGGGGATTAGAGACCCAGTACTTC.

The chain is built from TRBV29-1 and TRBJ1-1, with unresolved D. Trimming pared 6 bases from V and 0 bases from J, leaving 8 bases between. There are 12 residues in the CDR3. CDR1 and CDR2 from the germline V gene are SQVTM and ANQGSEA. Here the CDR3 reads CSVSSMNTEAFF. The CDR3, as DNA: TGCAGCGTCTCAAGCATGAACACTGAAGCTTTCTTT. The variable domain in full, completed from reference TRBV29-1 and TRBJ1-1, reads SAVISQKPSRDICQRGTSLTIQCQVDSQVTMMFWYRQQPGQSLTLIATANQGSEATYESGFVIDKFPISRPNLTFSTLTVSNMSPEDSSIYLCSVSSMNTEAFFGQGTRLTVV.

This clone occurred once. The chain has TRBV6-1 and TRBJ2-3; 8 bases agree with TRBD2. The J segment lost 1 base and the V segment lost 1 base, leaving 1 base of the junction unmatched. The CDR3 runs 15 residues. In germline, CDR1 is MNHNS, CDR2 SASEGT. The CDR3 region has the DNA TGTGCCAGCAGTGAAGTGCGGGGGGGCACAGATACGCAGTATTTT. This codes for CASSEVRGGTDTQYF.

This clone was recorded a few times. The chain uses TRBV19 and TRBJ1-5; TRBD1 matches 8 bases. Germline assignment: CDR1 LNHDA and CDR2 SQIVND (reference sequence). CDR3 length: 19 amino acids. J lost 0 bases, V lost 7 bases, and 17 bases had no gene match. The CDR3 protein is CASNNLRGLRGPSNQPQHF. DNA of the CDR3: TGTGCCAGTAATAATCTCAGGGGGCTTAGAGGACCTAGCAATCAGCCCCAGCATTTT.

V is TRBV10-3 and J is TRBJ2-7; D is possibly TRBD2 (5 bases). V was shortened by 3 bases and J by 1 base, with 10 bases between the two germline ends. The CDR3 consists of 14 residues. Germline loops: CDR1 ENHRY, CDR2 SYGVKD. CDR3 protein: CAISDYGVSYEQYF. The CDR3 DNA follows: TGTGCCATCAGTGATTACGGGGTATCCTACGAGCAGTACTTC.

A few counts support this clone. The V call is TRBV27, the J call TRBJ1-1; D is ambiguous. The CDR3 consists of 13 residues. Germline values: CDR1 MNHEY, CDR2 SMNVEV (reference sequence). V lost 5 bases, J lost 7 bases, and 14 bases lay in between. The CDR3 region is CASSPAHTLEAFF. CDR3 DNA sequence: TGTGCCAGCAGTCCCGCCCATACTCTTGAAGCTTTCTTT.

This chain links TRBV27 with TRBJ2-7, with 7 nucleotides matching TRBD2. Germline assignment: CDR1 MNHEY and CDR2 SMNVEV (reference sequence). Unmatched junction bases numbered 6, after V lost 5 bases and J lost 2 bases. The CDR3 has 14 residues. The CDR3 here is CASSTPGGAYEQYF. The DNA of the CDR3 is TGTGCCAGCAGTACCCCGGGAGGAGCCTACGAGCAGTACTTC.

The gene calls are TRBV5-1 and TRBJ2-5, with 7 bases aligning to TRBD2. Germline V gene sequence: CDR1 SGHRS, CDR2 YFSETQ. Losses at the gene ends were 6 bases for V and 1 base for J; bases not matched to a gene: 6. This CDR3 region has 14 residues. The CDR3 DNA is TGCGCCAGCACCTCTCCTAGCGGCCAAGAGACCCAGTACTTC. Its protein product is CASTSPSGQETQYF.

The chain carries TRBV18 and TRBJ2-2; D is ambiguous. CDR1 and CDR2 from the germline V gene are KGHSH and LQKENI. The CDR3 runs to 13 residues. V lost 2 bases to trimming and J lost 4 bases, with 5 bases between them. In nucleotides, the CDR3 is TGTGCCAGCTCACCAACCAGCACCGGGGAGCTGTTTTTT. It specifies CASSPTSTGELFF. Complete variable domain (other parts from reference TRBV18 and TRBJ2-2): NAGVMQNPRHLVRRRGQEARLRCSPMKGHSHVYWYRQLPEEGLKFMVYLQKENIIDESGMPKERFSAEFPKEGPSILRIQQVVRGDSAAYFCASSPTSTGELFFGEGSRLTVL.

The V call is TRBV6-6, the J call TRBJ2-7, with a possible D match to TRBD1 (7 bases). From germline, CDR1 is MNHNY and CDR2 SVGAGI (reference sequence). V lost 10 bases and J lost 3, with 16 bases in between. The CDR3 is 13 amino acids. The CDR3 sequence: CATRQGGGYEQYF. CDR3 nucleotides: TGTGCCACAAGACAGGGAGGTGGCTACGAGCAGTACTTC.

This chain's CDR3 is CASSLESGGPYEQYF. Here the CDR3 DNA reads TGCGCCAGCAGCTTGGAAAGCGGGGGACCCTACGAGCAGTACTTC. The V and J genes are TRBV5-1 and TRBJ2-7; 8 nucleotides match TRBD2. Germline V CDR1 and CDR2: SGHRS, YFSETQ. The CDR3 is 15 amino acids. V lost 0 bases to trimming and J lost 2 bases; unmatched junction nucleotides: 4.

This clone was seen once. This chain uses TRBV7-2 with TRBJ1-2; D gene ambiguous. Trimming cost V 1 base and J 7 bases, with 10 bases left between them. The CDR3 consists of 13 residues. Germline CDR1 reads SGHTA; CDR2 reads FQGNSA. This CDR3 reads CASSLGVNGGYTF. The CDR3, as DNA: TGTGCCAGCAGCTTAGGCGTAAATGGTGGCTACACCTTC.

The chain carries TRBV29-1 and TRBJ2-2, with D possibly TRBD2 on 5 matching bases. The CDR3 runs to 14 residues. The germline V gene encodes CDR1 SQVTM and CDR2 ANQGSEA. Between the trimmed V and J ends, which lost 3 bases and 7 bases, there was a span of 15 bases. The CDR3 reads CSVETKTSFGELFF. CDR3 bases: TGCAGCGTTGAGACTAAAACTAGTTTCGGGGAGCTGTTTTTT.

The V gene is TRBV5-4, the J gene TRBJ1-3; D is uncertain. Trimming took 0 bases from V and 0 from J, leaving 10 bases between them. This CDR3 comprises 16 residues. CDR1 SGHNT and CDR2 YYREEE come from the germline V gene (reference sequence). The CDR3 DNA reads as TGTGCCAGCAGCTTGGCCGGGATTAGCTCTGGAAACACCATATATTTT. It specifies CASSLAGISSGNTIYF.

This clone was detected a few times. This chain uses TRBV18 with TRBJ1-4; TRBD1 might be the D (5 bases). The V and J ends lost 6 bases and 11 bases respectively, with 16 bases between them. The CDR3 totals 13 residues. Germline V lookup: CDR1 KGHSH, CDR2 LQKENI. The DNA of the CDR3 is TGTGCCAGCTCCCTGAGGGGAGGCGAGAAACTGTTTTTT. Residues: CASSLRGGEKLFF.

This clone occurred many times. The genes are TRBV2 and TRBJ2-3; the D gene is possibly TRBD1 (6 bases). The CDR3 runs to 14 residues. Germline CDR1 SNHLY, CDR2 FYNNEI. V shed 10 bases and J shed 0 bases, with 14 bases lying between them. CDR3 sequence (DNA): TGTGCCACTGACAGGACCCATAGCACAGATACGCAGTATTTT. This sequence encodes CATDRTHSTDTQYF.

Here the CDR3 reads CALATGTLNEKLFF. CDR3 sequence (DNA): TGTGCCTTGGCGACCGGGACACTCAATGAAAAACTGTTTTTT. V usage is TRBV30 and J usage is TRBJ1-4, with D tentatively TRBD1 (6 bases). The CDR3 sequence is 14 residues long. Trimming removed 7 bases from V and 5 bases from J, with 17 bases in between. Germline CDR1 GTSNPN, CDR2 SVGIG (reference sequence).

The rearrangement uses TRBV6-6 and TRBJ2-7, with 8 bases aligning to TRBD1. The CDR3 has 14 residues. CDR1 is MNHNY and CDR2 is SVGAGI in the germline V gene (reference sequence). V gave up 5 bases and J gave up 4 bases; unmatched junction bases: 7. CDR3 nucleotide sequence: TGTGCCAGCAGTCTCCCGGACAGGGAGTACGAGCAGTACTTC. Translating it yields CASSLPDREYEQYF.

The V call is TRBV2, the J call TRBJ2-3, with a weak D call TRBD1 (6 bases). Germline V gene data show CDR1 as SNHLY and CDR2 as FYNNEI. Trimming stripped 7 bases from V and 6 bases from J, with 20 bases between. CDR3 length equals 15 residues. The CDR3 DNA reads TGTGCCAGCAAGGGCAGGGGCATACCTGGGGATACGCAGTATTTT. Its translation: CASKGRGIPGDTQYF.

The chain recombines TRBV5-6 with TRBJ1-2; D is uncertain. This CDR3 has 14 amino acids. Trimming took 0 bases from V and 4 from J, leaving 10 bases between them. Germline assignment: CDR1 SGHDT and CDR2 YYEEEE. The CDR3 DNA follows: TGTGCCAGCAGCTTGGCACAGACGAGCTATGGCTACACCTTC. Amino acid sequence: CASSLAQTSYGYTF.

The gene calls are TRBV4-2 and TRBJ2-5; 8 positions agree with TRBD2. This CDR3 comprises 15 residues. Germline loops: CDR1 LGHNA, CDR2 YNFKEQ. V was pared by 0 bases and J by 3 bases, with 3 bases of the junction left unmatched. The CDR3, as DNA: TGTGCCAGCAGCCAAGATACAGCGGGGGAAGAGACCCAGTACTTC. Protein product: CASSQDTAGEETQYF.

The chain employs TRBV5-1 and TRBJ1-2, with TRBD1 as a possible D gene (6 bases). Germline V CDR1 and CDR2: SGHRS, YFSETQ. There are 13 residues in the CDR3. V lost 4 bases to trimming and J lost 2 bases, with 9 bases between them. CDR3 nucleotides: TGCGCCAGCAGCCGGGACATCAACTATGGCTACACCTTC. Its protein is CASSRDINYGYTF.

The CDR3 sequence: CASTGGAFTDTQYF. For the CDR3, the DNA is TGTGCCAGCACCGGAGGGGCTTTCACAGATACGCAGTATTTT. This chain joins TRBV7-9 and TRBJ2-3, with a tentative D call TRBD2 (6 bases). The germline gives CDR1 SEHNR, CDR2 FQNEAQ (reference sequence). The ends were cut back, 7 bases at V and 2 bases at J, with 13 bases in the middle. There are 14 residues in the CDR3.

CDR3 sequence: CASRLNGGAGETQYF. The CDR3 coding sequence is TGTGCCAGCAGATTAAACGGGGGGGCCGGGGAGACCCAGTACTTC. The J gene is TRBJ2-5, the V gene TRBV6-5; 8 bases align to TRBD2. V shed 6 bases, J shed 5 bases, and the junction held 11 bases outside the gene matches. Germline V lookup: CDR1 MNHEY, CDR2 SVGAGI. The CDR3 has 15 residues.

The J gene is TRBJ2-1, the V gene TRBV6-6; the match to TRBD1 covers 8 bases. Germline V gene data show CDR1 as MNHNY and CDR2 as SVGAGI (reference sequence). This CDR3 contains 16 residues. V lost 6 bases and J lost 4; bases outside the gene matches: 11. CDR3 DNA sequence: TGTGCCAGCAGCTACCCCCAAAACAGGGGGTACAATGAGCAGTTCTTC. It encodes CASSYPQNRGYNEQFF.

The sample holds many counts of this clone. The chain employs TRBV3-1 (or the pseudogene TRBV3-2) and TRBJ1-2; the D gene is possibly TRBD1 (5 bases). The V gene lost 2 bases and the J gene lost 2 bases, with 9 bases spanning the gap. The germline V gene has CDR1 LGHDT and CDR2 YNNKEL (reference sequence). CDR3 length: 14 residues. The CDR3 DNA is TGTGCCAGCAGCCAAAGACAGTCGAACTATGGCTACACCTTC. Translating it yields CASSQRQSNYGYTF.

This clone was detected a few times. In DNA, the CDR3 is TGCGCCAGCAGCTTGGGAGCATACCAAGAGACCCAGTACTTC. Translated, it gives CASSLGAYQETQYF. The chain couples TRBV5-1 to TRBJ2-5; D is uncertain. Germline CDR1 and CDR2: SGHRS and YFSETQ. This CDR3 spans 14 amino acids. The V end was cut by 0 bases, the J end by 0 bases, with 6 bases between.

This clone was found a few times. The V call is TRBV3-1 (or the pseudogene TRBV3-2), the J call TRBJ2-5, with D perhaps matching TRBD2 (5 bases). Looked up from germline, CDR1 is LGHDT and CDR2 is YNNKEL (reference sequence). The V gene lost 4 bases and the J gene lost 4 bases, with 19 bases spanning the gap. This CDR3 is built from 16 residues. The CDR3: CASSLTPTTRGETQYF. CDR3 DNA sequence: TGTGCCAGCAGCCTCACCCCGACTACCCGAGGAGAGACCCAGTACTTC.

This chain connects TRBV4-1 to TRBJ1-2; 8 nucleotides match TRBD1. The CDR3 length is 17 residues. V lost 1 base, J lost 4 bases, and 11 bases stayed unmatched. Germline lookup yields CDR1 MGHRA and CDR2 YSYEKL. The CDR3 sequence: CASSQVRQGQRIYGYTF. The DNA for the CDR3 is TGCGCCAGCAGCCAAGTTAGACAGGGGCAAAGGATCTATGGCTACACCTTC.

A single count supports this clone. The V and J genes are TRBV18 and TRBJ2-7, with 7 nucleotides matching TRBD1. In germline, CDR1 is KGHSH, CDR2 LQKENI. This CDR3 is 14 amino acids long. J was trimmed by 2 bases and V by 1 base; bases with no gene match: 2. DNA of the CDR3: TGTGCCAGCTCACCACGACAGGGTACCTACGAGCAGTACGTC. Amino acid sequence: CASSPRQGTYEQYV.